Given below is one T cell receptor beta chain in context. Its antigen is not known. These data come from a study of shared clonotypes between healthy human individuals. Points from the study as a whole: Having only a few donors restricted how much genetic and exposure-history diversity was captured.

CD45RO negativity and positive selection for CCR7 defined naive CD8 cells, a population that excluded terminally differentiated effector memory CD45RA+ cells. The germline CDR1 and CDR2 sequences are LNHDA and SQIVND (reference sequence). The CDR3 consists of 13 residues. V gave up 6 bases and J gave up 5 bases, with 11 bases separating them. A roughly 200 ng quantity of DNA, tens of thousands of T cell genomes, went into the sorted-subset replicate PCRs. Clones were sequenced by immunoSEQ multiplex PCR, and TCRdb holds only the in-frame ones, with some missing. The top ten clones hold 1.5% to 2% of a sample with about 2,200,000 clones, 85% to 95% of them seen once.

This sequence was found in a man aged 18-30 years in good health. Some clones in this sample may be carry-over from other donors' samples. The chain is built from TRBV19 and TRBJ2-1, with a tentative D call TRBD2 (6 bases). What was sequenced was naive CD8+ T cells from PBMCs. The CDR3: CASRRLVNNEQFF. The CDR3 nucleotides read TGTGCCAGTAGGAGACTAGTAAACAATGAGCAGTTCTTC.